Below, 28 T cell receptor beta chains from the same sample are listed, as sequenced in a study of OX40 agonist ivuxolimab in advanced cancers. Some clones are missing from TCRdb's copy, which holds only in-frame ones; the method was immunoSEQ multiplex PCR. The table lists some 60,000 clones, approximately 82% of them singletons. The specimen was CD4+ or CD8+ T cells sorted from blood, collected in a trial of the OX40 agonist ivuxolimab. The source of these receptors is an adult with an advanced solid tumor such as melanoma, head and neck, liver or kidney cancer.

The table lists this clone with a count of one. The V gene is TRBV27, the J gene TRBJ2-2; no clear D gene. The CDR3 has 11 residues. V shed 6 bases and J shed 5 bases, with 4 bases lying between them. The germline CDR1 and CDR2 sequences are MNHEY and SMNVEV (reference sequence). The CDR3 protein is CASRRTGELFF. DNA of the CDR3: TGTGCCAGCAGGCGGACCGGGGAGCTGTTTTTT.

CDR3 residues: CSVVKANEQYF. CDR3 bases: TGCAGCGTTGTAAAGGCAAACGAGCAGTACTTC. The J gene is TRBJ2-7, the V gene TRBV29-1; no clear D gene. V was clipped by 4 bases and J by 5 bases, with 9 bases between them. CDR3 length equals 11 residues. CDR1 and CDR2 from the germline V gene are SQVTM and ANQGSEA.

The V and J genes are TRBV6-5 and TRBJ1-5; D is undetermined. Germline V lookup: CDR1 MNHEY, CDR2 SVGAGI. The CDR3 covers 14 residues. Trimming pared 2 bases from V and 4 bases from J, leaving 9 bases between. CDR3 bases: TGTGCCAGCAGTTACAGTCCGGGAAATCAGCCCCAGCATTTT. This codes for CASSYSPGNQPQHF.

This sequence joins TRBV5-4 and TRBJ2-3; D tentatively reads TRBD1 or TRBD2 (5 bases each). The CDR3 loop spans 15 amino acids. The ends were cut back, 1 base at V and 0 bases at J, with 9 bases in the middle. Germline CDR1 and CDR2: SGHNT and YYREEE (reference sequence). The CDR3 sequence: CASSLLGRSTDTQYF. The CDR3 coding sequence is TGTGCCAGCAGCTTGTTGGGACGCAGCACAGATACGCAGTATTTT. Together with reference TRBV5-4 and TRBJ2-3, the CDR3 gives the full variable domain: ETGVTQSPTHLIKTRGQQVTLRCSSQSGHNTVSWYQQALGQGPQFIFQYYREEENGRGNFPPRFSGLQFPNYSSELNVNALELDDSALYLCASSLLGRSTDTQYFGPGTRLTVL.

V usage is TRBV7-8 and J usage is TRBJ2-5, with D maybe TRBD2 (7 bases). The J call could be wrong; TRBJ2-7 is a better fit for the DNA end. CDR3 size: 16 residues. Germline values: CDR1 SGHVS, CDR2 FQNEAQ. The CDR3 spells CASSRRWGGGGYEQYF. CDR3 bases: TGTGCCAGCAGCCGTCGCTGGGGGGGCGGTGGCTACGAGCAGTACTTC.

The chain is built from TRBV19 and TRBJ2-3; D unresolved. This CDR3 contains 14 residues. Per germline, CDR1 LNHDA and CDR2 SQIVND (reference sequence). Trimming removed 5 bases from V and 4 bases from J, with 13 bases in between. In DNA form, the CDR3 reads TGTGCCAGTAGTCTCGGCGCGCTCGCAGATACGCAGTATTTT. Translation: CASSLGALADTQYF.

The genes are TRBV28 and TRBJ1-5, with D unclear. The V gene's germline CDR1 is MDHEN and CDR2 SYDVKM. The ends were cut back, 3 bases at V and 3 bases at J, with 9 bases in the middle. This CDR3 spans 14 amino acids. CDR3 nucleotide sequence: TGTGCCAGCAGTTTTGGAGGAAACAATCAGCCCCAGCATTTT. Translating gives CASSFGGNNQPQHF. Together with reference TRBV28 and TRBJ1-5, the CDR3 gives the full variable domain: DVKVTQSSRYLVKRTGEKVFLECVQDMDHENMFWYRQDPGLGLRLIYFSYDVKMKEKGDIPEGYSVSREKKERFSLILESASTNQTSMYLCASSFGGNNQPQHFGDGTRLSIL.

This clone was recorded once. V and J are TRBV11-2 and TRBJ2-7, with no clear D. From germline, CDR1 is SGHAT and CDR2 FQNNGV. Between the trimmed V and J ends, which lost 1 base and 1 base, there was a span of 8 bases. The CDR3 has 14 amino acids. CDR3: CASSLVAGSYEQYF. The CDR3 nucleotides are TGTGCCAGCAGCTTAGTAGCTGGGTCCTACGAGCAGTACTTC.

The J gene is TRBJ2-1, the V gene TRBV6-5; 12 bases are a match to TRBD2. V dropped 6 bases and J dropped 7; count of bases not matched to a gene: 4. Germline V gene sequence: CDR1 MNHEY, CDR2 SVGAGI. CDR3 length: 14 amino acids. The CDR3 DNA reads TGTGCCAGCAGCCGGACTAGCGGGGAAAATGAGCAGTTCTTC. This gives the protein CASSRTSGENEQFF.

This chain uses TRBV7-8 with TRBJ2-7, with 8 nucleotides matching TRBD1. The V gene's germline CDR1 is SGHVS and CDR2 FQNEAQ. V lost 5 bases and J lost 3; bases outside the gene matches: 12. CDR3 length equals 16 residues. The CDR3 region is CASSPRAGRGLYEQYF. In DNA form, the CDR3 reads TGTGCCAGCAGCCCCCGAGCCGGCAGGGGGCTCTACGAGCAGTACTTC.

This chain uses TRBV5-1 with TRBJ2-7, with D tentatively TRBD1 or TRBD2 (5 bases each). The CDR3 extends over 14 amino acids. V lost 3 bases and J 6 bases, leaving 16 bases between the germline ends. Germline CDR1 SGHRS, CDR2 YFSETQ. CDR3 protein: CASSWDGSLGEQYF. CDR3 coding DNA: TGCGCCAGCAGCTGGGACGGGTCTCTGGGCGAGCAGTACTTC.

The chain uses TRBV2 and TRBJ1-5, with 9 nucleotides matching TRBD1. Germline values: CDR1 SNHLY, CDR2 FYNNEI. CDR3 length: 17 amino acids. V shed 4 bases, J shed 7 bases, and the junction held 14 bases outside the gene matches. CDR3 loop: CASSATGGGFYSQPQHF. CDR3 in DNA: TGTGCCAGCAGTGCGACAGGGGGAGGTTTTTATTCGCAGCCCCAGCATTTT.

J is TRBJ1-3 and V is TRBV5-4; TRBD1 agrees at 7 bases. Per germline, CDR1 SGHNT and CDR2 YYREEE (reference sequence). The CDR3 extends over 14 amino acids. The J segment lost 2 bases and the V segment lost 4 bases, leaving 3 bases of the junction unmatched. The CDR3 reads CASSRDRTGNTIYF. The CDR3 DNA is TGTGCCAGCAGCCGGGACAGAACTGGAAACACCATATATTTT.

The chain joins TRBV7-2 to TRBJ2-7; 13 positions agree with TRBD2. The junction had 3 bases not matched to a gene; V was cut back by 3 bases and J by 7 bases. CDR1 and CDR2 (germline): SGHTA, FQGNSA. The CDR3 covers 14 residues. The CDR3 reads CASSFGLAGDEQYF. As DNA, the CDR3 is TGTGCCAGCAGCTTTGGACTAGCGGGAGATGAGCAGTACTTC.

CDR3 in DNA: TGTGCCAGCAGCCGGACGGACAATGCCTACGAGCAGTACTTC. Translation: CASSRTDNAYEQYF. The chain carries TRBV11-2 and TRBJ2-7; maybe TRBD1 (5 bases). The CDR3 sequence is 14 residues long. Trimming pared 5 bases from V and 2 bases from J, leaving 13 bases between. Germline loops: CDR1 SGHAT, CDR2 FQNNGV.

The V gene is TRBV2, the J gene TRBJ2-3; D possibly corresponds to TRBD2 (5 bases). The CDR3 consists of 15 residues. V was trimmed by 5 bases and J by 0 bases, leaving 12 bases between them. In germline, CDR1 is SNHLY, CDR2 FYNNEI. This CDR3 reads CASSPITSSTDTQYF. CDR3 sequence (DNA): TGTGCCAGCAGTCCCATCACTAGTAGCACAGATACGCAGTATTTT. The complete variable domain, with remaining parts taken from reference TRBV2 and TRBJ2-3, reads EPEVTQTPSHQVTQMGQEVILRCVPISNHLYFYWYRQILGQKVEFLVSFYNNEISEKSEIFDDQFSVERPDGSNFTLKIRSTKLEDSAMYFCASSPITSSTDTQYFGPGTRLTVL.

The rearrangement uses TRBV7-9 and TRBJ2-1; D not certain. Looked up from germline, CDR1 is SEHNR and CDR2 is FQNEAQ (reference sequence). The CDR3 runs to 13 residues. V shed 5 bases and J shed 8 bases, with 13 bases lying between them. CDR3 sequence: CASSRSSGDEQFF. The DNA of the CDR3 is TGTGCCAGCAGCCGTTCGAGTGGGGATGAGCAGTTCTTC. The variable domain in full, completed from reference TRBV7-9 and TRBJ2-1, reads DTGVSQNPRHKITKRGQNVTFRCDPISEHNRLYWYRQTLGQGPEFLTYFQNEAQLEKSRLLSDRFSAERPKGSFSTLEIQRTEQGDSAMYLCASSRSSGDEQFFGPGTRLTVL.

V usage is TRBV19 and J usage is TRBJ2-2; tentative D call: TRBD2 (5 bases). V was shortened by 7 bases and J by 0 bases, with 9 bases between the two germline ends. CDR3 length: 14 residues. The germline V gene has CDR1 LNHDA and CDR2 SQIVND (reference sequence). In DNA form, the CDR3 reads TGTGCCAGTAAGCACGGGACGAACACCGGGGAGCTGTTTTTT. It yields the protein CASKHGTNTGELFF.

The chain uses TRBV11-2 and TRBJ2-3, with 10 bases fitting TRBD1. CDR3 length: 18 residues. In germline, CDR1 is SGHAT, CDR2 FQNNGV. Unmatched junction bases numbered 14, after V lost 3 bases and J lost 5 bases. The CDR3 reads CASSLRAVGTGEGDTQYF. CDR3 nucleotide sequence: TGTGCCAGCAGCTTGAGGGCCGTGGGGACAGGGGAAGGAGATACGCAGTATTTT. The complete variable domain, with remaining parts taken from reference TRBV11-2 and TRBJ2-3, reads EAGVAQSPRYKIIEKRQSVAFWCNPISGHATLYWYQQILGQGPKLLIQFQNNGVVDDSQLPKDRFSAERLKGVDSTLKIQPAKLEDSAVYLCASSLRAVGTGEGDTQYFGPGTRLTVL.

The chain links TRBV6-6 to TRBJ2-5; TRBD2 matches at 9 bases. This CDR3 is 14 amino acids long. Looked up from germline, CDR1 is MNHNY and CDR2 is SVGAGI (reference sequence). V lost 6 bases, J lost 5 bases, and 7 bases stayed unmatched. The CDR3, as DNA: TGTGCCAGCAGCCAGCGGGGGGCGAGGGAGACCCAGTACTTC. Amino acid sequence: CASSQRGARETQYF.

The gene calls are TRBV2 and TRBJ1-1, with 8 positions matching TRBD1. V dropped 6 bases and J dropped 4; count of bases not matched to a gene: 7. The germline CDR1 and CDR2 sequences are SNHLY and FYNNEI. The CDR3 is 14 amino acids. The CDR3 sequence is CASRDGTGRTEAFF. The CDR3 coding sequence is TGTGCCAGCAGGGACGGGACAGGTCGCACTGAAGCTTTCTTT.

The chain is built from TRBV2 and TRBJ2-7; the match to TRBD1 covers 11 bases. Trimming removed 5 bases from V and 5 bases from J; junction bases left unmatched: 2. Germline-derived CDR1 and CDR2 are SNHLY and FYNNEI. This CDR3 spans 13 amino acids. This chain's CDR3 is CASSRDRGNEQYF. The DNA for the CDR3 is TGTGCCAGCAGTCGGGACAGGGGGAACGAGCAGTACTTC.

The chain carries TRBV5-6 and TRBJ2-1; perhaps D is TRBD1 or TRBD2 (6 bases each). Germline CDR1 and CDR2: SGHDT and YYEEEE. This CDR3 has 16 amino acids. The ends were cut back, 2 bases at V and 1 base at J, with 13 bases in the middle. For the CDR3, the DNA is TGTGCCAGCAGCTTTCGGGGGCTTGGGTCCTACAATGAGCAGTTCTTC. Translating it yields CASSFRGLGSYNEQFF. The whole variable domain, remainder taken from reference TRBV5-6 and TRBJ2-1, is DAGVTQSPTHLIKTRGQQVTLRCSPKSGHDTVSWYQQALGQGPQFIFQYYEEEERQRGNFPDRFSGHQFPNYSSELNVNALLLGDSALYLCASSFRGLGSYNEQFFGPGTRLTVL.

CDR3 coding DNA: TGTGCCACCAGCAGAAAGGACAGGGGGTACGAGCAGTACTTC. Its protein product is CATSRKDRGYEQYF. The chain couples TRBV15 to TRBJ2-5, with 10 bases that match TRBD1. TRBJ2-7 matches the DNA end more closely, so the J call is doubtful. CDR1 and CDR2 from the germline V gene are LNHNV and YYDKDF (reference sequence). This CDR3 region has 14 residues.

This clone was detected a few times. The V call is TRBV27, the J call TRBJ2-4; D is perhaps TRBD1 or TRBD2 (6 bases each). Germline assignment: CDR1 MNHEY and CDR2 SMNVEV (reference sequence). CDR3 size: 16 residues. V was cut by 3 bases and J by 0 bases, with 12 bases left in between. The CDR3 spells CASSLSGAVAKNIQYF. CDR3 nucleotides: TGTGCCAGCAGTTTGTCGGGGGCGGTAGCCAAAAACATTCAGTACTTC.

The chain employs TRBV15 and TRBJ1-6; a possible D gene is TRBD1 (6 bases). This CDR3 is built from 17 residues. V lost 1 base and J lost 7, with 17 bases in between. Germline CDR1 LNHNV, CDR2 YYDKDF (reference sequence). CDR3 coding DNA: TGTGCCACCAGCAGAGTTAGTGTGAGACAGGAGAATTCACCCCTCCACTTT. Protein sequence: CATSRVSVRQENSPLHF. The complete variable domain, with remaining parts taken from reference TRBV15 and TRBJ1-6, reads DAMVIQNPRYQVTQFGKPVTLSCSQTLNHNVMYWYQQKSSQAPKLLFHYYDKDFNNEADTPDNFQSRRPNTSFCFLDIRSPGLGDTAMYLCATSRVSVRQENSPLHFGNGTRLTVT.

The chain carries TRBV11-2 and TRBJ1-1; maybe TRBD1 (5 bases). This CDR3 has 14 residues. Germline assignment: CDR1 SGHAT and CDR2 FQNNGV. The germline V and J ends were trimmed by 3 bases and 1 base, with 9 bases remaining between them. In DNA form, the CDR3 reads TGTGCCAGCAGCTTCAGGGTGGGGAACACTGAAGCTTTCTTT. This encodes CASSFRVGNTEAFF.

The rearrangement joins TRBV28 to TRBJ2-1, with D hard to call. The CDR3 runs to 13 residues. Germline loops: CDR1 MDHEN, CDR2 SYDVKM. With 3 bases removed from V and 6 bases from J, the gap between germline ends came to 9 bases. This CDR3 reads CASSLGSRNEQFF. The CDR3 nucleotides read TGTGCCAGCAGTTTGGGCAGTCGCAATGAGCAGTTCTTC.